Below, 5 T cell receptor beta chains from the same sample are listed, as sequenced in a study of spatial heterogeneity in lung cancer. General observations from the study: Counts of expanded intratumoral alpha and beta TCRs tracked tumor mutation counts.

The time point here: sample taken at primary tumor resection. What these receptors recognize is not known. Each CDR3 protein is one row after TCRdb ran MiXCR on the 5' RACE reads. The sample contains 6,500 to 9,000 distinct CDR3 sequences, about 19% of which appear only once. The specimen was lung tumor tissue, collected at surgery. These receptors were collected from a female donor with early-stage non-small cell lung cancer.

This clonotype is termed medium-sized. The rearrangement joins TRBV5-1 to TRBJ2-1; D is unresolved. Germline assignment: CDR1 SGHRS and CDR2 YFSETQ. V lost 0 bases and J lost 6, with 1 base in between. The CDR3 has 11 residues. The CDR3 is CASSLGNEQFF. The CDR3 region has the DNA TGCGCCAGCAGCTTGGGCAATGAGCAGTTCTTC.

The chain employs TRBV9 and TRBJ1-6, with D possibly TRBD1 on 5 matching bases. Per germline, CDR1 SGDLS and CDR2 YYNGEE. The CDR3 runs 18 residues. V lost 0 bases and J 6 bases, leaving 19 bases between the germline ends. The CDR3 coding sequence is TGTGCCAGCAGCGTAGGGACCGGGACTCCTGGAGGTAATTCACCCCTCCACTTT. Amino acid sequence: CASSVGTGTPGGNSPLHF.

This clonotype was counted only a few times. In nucleotides, the CDR3 is TGCGCCAGCAGCTTGGGGCGGGGCCGACTCACCGGGGAGCTGTTTTTT. Translation gives CASSLGRGRLTGELFF. The chain links TRBV5-1 to TRBJ2-2; TRBD2 might be the D (6 bases). Germline CDR1 reads SGHRS; CDR2 reads YFSETQ. Trimming took 0 bases from V and 4 from J, leaving 13 bases between them. This CDR3 is 16 amino acids long.

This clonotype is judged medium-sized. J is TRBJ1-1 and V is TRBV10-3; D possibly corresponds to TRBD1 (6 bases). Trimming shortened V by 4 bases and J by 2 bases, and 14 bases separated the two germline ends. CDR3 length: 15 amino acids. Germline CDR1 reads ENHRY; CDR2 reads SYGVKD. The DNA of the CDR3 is TGTGCCATCAGTGGTTCGGACAGAGCTAACACTGAAGCTTTCTTT. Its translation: CAISGSDRANTEAFF.

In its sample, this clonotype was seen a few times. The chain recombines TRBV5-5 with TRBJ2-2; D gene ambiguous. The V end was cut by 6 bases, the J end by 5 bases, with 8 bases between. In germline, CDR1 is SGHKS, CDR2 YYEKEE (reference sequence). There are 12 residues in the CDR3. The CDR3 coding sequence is TGTGCCAGCATGCTTGGAACCGGGGAGCTGTTTTTT. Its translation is CASMLGTGELFF.